This TCR beta chain originates from a study of cytomegalovirus exposure and HLA in healthy donors. Both 60 Vbeta primers and 13 Jbeta primers went into the PCR. The protocol was immunoSEQ multiplex PCR, while the TCRdb copy is restricted to in-frame clones and leaves out a portion. Here the sample spans 95,000 to 150,000 clones, approximately 80% being singletons. The V end was cut by 1 base, the J end by 0 bases, with 10 bases between. The CDR3 totals 15 residues. Germline assignment: CDR1 MGHRA and CDR2 YSYEKL. The chain couples TRBV4-1 to TRBJ2-7, with a possible D match to TRBD2 (5 bases). Sequencing was done on a sample of PBMCs. This receptor was taken from a woman between 40 and 50 years old in good health and CMV-seropositive. The CDR3 region is CASSQGAGSSYEQYF. Here the CDR3 DNA reads TGCGCCAGCAGCCAAGGGGCGGGTTCCTCCTACGAGCAGTACTTC.